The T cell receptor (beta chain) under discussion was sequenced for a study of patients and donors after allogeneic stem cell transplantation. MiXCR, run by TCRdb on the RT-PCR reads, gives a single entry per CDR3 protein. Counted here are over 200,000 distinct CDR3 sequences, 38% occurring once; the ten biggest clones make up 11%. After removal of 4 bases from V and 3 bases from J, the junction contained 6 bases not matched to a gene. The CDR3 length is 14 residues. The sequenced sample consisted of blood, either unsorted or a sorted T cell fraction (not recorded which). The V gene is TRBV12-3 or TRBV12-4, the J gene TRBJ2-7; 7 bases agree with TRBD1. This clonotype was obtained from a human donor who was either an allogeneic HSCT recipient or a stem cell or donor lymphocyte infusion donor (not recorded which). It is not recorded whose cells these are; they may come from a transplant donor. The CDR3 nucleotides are TGTGCCAGCAGTTGGAGTGACAGGGACTACGAGCAGTACTTC. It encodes CASSWSDRDYEQYF.